The 27 T cell receptor beta chains reported below all come from one sample, sequenced in a study of blood T cells in healthy people across ages. Alongside a J-beta primer mix, a sample-barcoded 5' primer served in a second PCR lasting about 7 to 11 cycles. TCRdb reprocessed the 5' RACE reads with MiXCR, giving one entry per CDR3 protein. The sample gives some 1,500,000 distinct CDR3 sequences, 35% to 45% of which show up once; around 4% is in the top ten. The specimen was blood. The source is a woman aged 18-30 years in good health.

This sequence joins TRBV7-9 and TRBJ2-6, with D unclear. Germline V CDR1 and CDR2: SEHNR, FQNEAQ (reference sequence). This CDR3 is 15 amino acids long. V lost 2 bases and J lost 0, with 5 bases in between. The CDR3 DNA reads as TGTGCCAGCAGCTTAAAAATCTCTGGGGCCAACGTCCTGACTTTC. Amino acid sequence: CASSLKISGANVLTF.

V usage is TRBV25-1 and J usage is TRBJ1-1; no clear D. The V and J ends lost 3 bases and 7 bases respectively, with 6 bases between them. The CDR3 is 11 residues long. CDR1 and CDR2 (germline): MGHDK, SYGVNS. The CDR3 region has the DNA TGTGCCAGCAGTGACTTGTTTGAAGCTTTCTTT. Translation: CASSDLFEAFF. The whole variable domain, remainder taken from reference TRBV25-1 and TRBJ1-1, is EADIYQTPRYLVIGTGKKITLECSQTMGHDKMYWYQQDPGMELHLIHYSYGVNSTEKGDLSSESTVSRIRTEHFPLTLESARPSHTSQYLCASSDLFEAFFGQGTRLTVV.

The V call is TRBV3-1, the J call TRBJ2-7; no clear D. The ends were cut back, 8 bases at V and 0 bases at J, with 14 bases in the middle. The CDR3 runs to 14 residues. Germline V gene lookup returns CDR1 LGHDT and CDR2 YNNKEL (reference sequence). The CDR3 sequence: CASALLKFSYEQYF. The CDR3 DNA follows: TGTGCCAGCGCCCTCCTAAAATTCTCCTACGAGCAGTACTTC.

The CDR3 sequence is CASSQTHENTEAFF. In nucleotides, the CDR3 is TGCGCCAGCAGCCAAACCCATGAGAACACTGAAGCTTTCTTT. The chain couples TRBV4-3 to TRBJ1-1, with D uncertain. V was cut by 2 bases and J by 1 base, with 8 bases left in between. Germline V gives CDR1 LGHNA, CDR2 YSLEER. The CDR3 is made up of 14 amino acids.

The gene calls are TRBV6-5 and TRBJ1-1; D is perhaps TRBD1 (6 bases). Germline CDR1 and CDR2: MNHEY and SVGAGI. This CDR3 is built from 14 residues. V was pared by 7 bases and J by 3 bases, with 15 bases between. Written as DNA, the CDR3 is TGTGCCAGCACCCCAGACAGGTGGGACACTGAAGCTTTCTTT. Its protein product is CASTPDRWDTEAFF.

The V call is TRBV7-6, the J call TRBJ1-4; 10 bases are shared with TRBD1. V dropped 5 bases and J dropped 7; count of bases not matched to a gene: 7. The CDR3 covers 15 residues. The germline gives CDR1 SGHVS, CDR2 FNYEAQ. CDR3 sequence (DNA): TGTGCCAGCAGCCAAGGGACAGGGGTTATTGAAAAACTGTTTTTT. This encodes CASSQGTGVIEKLFF.

CDR3 sequence (DNA): TGCGCCAGCAGCTTGGTACTGTTGACAGGGAGTTGGGGAGATACGCAGTATTTT. Translation gives CASSLVLLTGSWGDTQYF. The chain joins TRBV5-1 to TRBJ2-3; TRBD1 agrees at 7 bases. The CDR3 contains 18 residues. J was trimmed by 5 bases and V by 0 bases; bases with no gene match: 15. Germline CDR1 SGHRS, CDR2 YFSETQ.

The CDR3 DNA is TGCAGTGCAAGGACAGGGGTTGGCCCGGGACCCTACGAGCAGTACTTC. It translates to CSARTGVGPGPYEQYF. This chain links TRBV20-1 with TRBJ2-7; TRBD1 agrees at 9 bases. The germline gives CDR1 DFQATT, CDR2 SNEGSKA (reference sequence). CDR3 length: 16 amino acids. With V trimmed by 6 bases and J by 2 bases, 14 bases remained unmatched.

The gene calls are TRBV12-3 or TRBV12-4 and TRBJ1-5; a weak D match, TRBD1 (5 bases). The V end was cut by 6 bases, the J end by 5 bases, with 11 bases between. The CDR3 totals 13 residues. The CDR3 here is CASRGWGDQPQHF. CDR3 nucleotide sequence: TGTGCCAGCAGGGGGTGGGGGGATCAGCCCCAGCATTTT.

This clonotype was picked up a small number of times. The chain carries TRBV6-5 and TRBJ2-5; D not resolved. This CDR3 has 13 residues. The V end was cut by 9 bases, the J end by 2 bases, with 13 bases between. Germline V gene data show CDR1 as MNHEY and CDR2 as SVGAGI. The CDR3 DNA is TGTGCCAGTTCGAGCGCCCTACAAGAGACCCAGTACTTC. This codes for CASSSALQETQYF.

A single count supports this clonotype. The chain links TRBV4-2 to TRBJ2-1, with D perhaps TRBD2 (6 bases). Judging by the DNA end, TRBJ2-7 fits better; the J call may be wrong. The germline V gene has CDR1 LGHNA and CDR2 YNFKEQ. This CDR3 is built from 16 residues. Written as DNA, the CDR3 is TGTGCCAGCAGCCAAGATGTCGGGAGCTCCTACAATGAGCAGTACTTC. Residues: CASSQDVGSSYNEQYF.

This clonotype appeared a few times. CDR3 sequence reads: CASSREAYNSPLHF. CDR3 nucleotide sequence: TGTGCCAGCAGCCGCGAAGCGTATAATTCACCCCTCCACTTT. The chain couples TRBV3-1 to TRBJ1-6; D is ambiguous. The V end lost 4 bases, the J end lost 4 bases, and 8 bases lay between the germline ends. Germline V gene lookup returns CDR1 LGHDT and CDR2 YNNKEL (reference sequence). CDR3 length equals 14 residues.

Written as DNA, the CDR3 is TGTGCCAGCAGTCCGCCGGAAGGCAGTATAAGGACTGAAGCTTTCTTT. Amino acids: CASSPPEGSIRTEAFF. The chain couples TRBV27 to TRBJ1-1; no definite D call. The CDR3 contains 16 residues. Looked up from germline, CDR1 is MNHEY and CDR2 is SMNVEV (reference sequence). V was pared by 5 bases and J by 5 bases, with 21 bases between.

This clonotype was detected only a few times. The chain recombines TRBV7-2 with TRBJ1-1; TRBD1 matches at 8 bases. This CDR3 comprises 16 residues. CDR1 and CDR2 (germline): SGHTA, FQGNSA. V was pared by 4 bases and J by 2 bases, with 9 bases of the junction left unmatched. CDR3 sequence (DNA): TGTGCCAGCAGCTCGCTATCGACAGGGGTTAACACTGAAGCTTTCTTT. Protein product: CASSSLSTGVNTEAFF.

This chain uses TRBV6-2 or TRBV6-3 with TRBJ2-2; tentative D call: TRBD1 (6 bases). The germline gives CDR1 MNHEY, CDR2 SVGEGT. The CDR3 extends over 15 amino acids. Trimming cost V 4 bases and J 4 bases, with 13 bases left between them. The CDR3 region is CASSFLGGPTGELFF. CDR3 bases: TGTGCCAGCAGTTTCCTAGGGGGACCCACCGGGGAGCTGTTTTTT.

The rearrangement links TRBV30 to TRBJ1-2; TRBD1 matches 9 bases. After removal of 3 bases from V and 7 bases from J, the junction contained 6 bases not matched to a gene. The CDR3 has 13 amino acids. Germline V gives CDR1 GTSNPN, CDR2 SVGIG (reference sequence). CDR3 bases: TGTGCCTGGAGGGGACAGGGAGGCTTTGGCTACACCTTC. The encoded protein is CAWRGQGGFGYTF.

The rearrangement joins TRBV6-2 or TRBV6-3 to TRBJ2-2; TRBD1 is a possible D gene (6 bases). This CDR3 has 14 amino acids. CDR1 is MNHEY, CDR2 SVGEGT, per germline. Trimming took off 5 bases at V and 5 bases at J, with 12 bases between the two ends. The CDR3 DNA follows: TGTGCCAGCAGTAACAGGGACCGGACCGGGGAGCTGTTTTTT. Encoded protein: CASSNRDRTGELFF.

This rearrangement joins TRBV15 to TRBJ2-6; D is uncertain. V dropped 1 base and J dropped 2 bases, with 9 bases sitting between them. The CDR3 extends over 16 amino acids. Germline V gene lookup returns CDR1 LNHNV and CDR2 YYDKDF (reference sequence). The CDR3 here is CATSRAMEPGANVLTF. In DNA, the CDR3 is TGTGCCACCAGCAGAGCGATGGAACCTGGGGCCAACGTCCTGACTTTC.

The rearrangement links TRBV6-5 to TRBJ2-7; tentatively, D is TRBD1 or TRBD2 (5 bases each). Germline CDR1 MNHEY, CDR2 SVGAGI. The CDR3 is made up of 13 amino acids. Trimming left V 2 bases short and J 10 bases short, with 15 bases between. The CDR3 region has the DNA TGTGCCAGCAGTTACACGGGGCAAGAGGCCCAGTACTTC. Translated, it gives CASSYTGQEAQYF.

The table lists this clonotype with a few counts. This chain connects TRBV27 to TRBJ2-1; TRBD2 agrees at 9 bases. CDR1 MNHEY and CDR2 SMNVEV come from the germline V gene (reference sequence). This CDR3 has 14 amino acids. After removal of 3 bases from V and 7 bases from J, the junction contained 4 bases not matched to a gene. In nucleotides, the CDR3 is TGTGCCAGCAGTTTTGCGGGAGGGGTGAATGAGCAGTTCTTC. Protein: CASSFAGGVNEQFF.

This clonotype was seen a few times. The chain combines TRBV28 with TRBJ1-5, with D perhaps matching TRBD1 (5 bases). The CDR3 length is 16 residues. V was pared by 7 bases and J by 1 base, with 17 bases between. The germline V gene encodes CDR1 MDHEN and CDR2 SYDVKM. The chain's CDR3 is CASITLGQGSNQPQHF. For the CDR3, the DNA is TGTGCCAGCATCACCTTGGGGCAGGGCAGCAATCAGCCCCAGCATTTT.

The genes are TRBV20-1 and TRBJ1-5; D remains ambiguous. The CDR3 consists of 13 residues. Germline assignment: CDR1 DFQATT and CDR2 SNEGSKA (reference sequence). Trimming pared 2 bases from V and 0 bases from J, leaving 5 bases between. CDR3 protein: CSARKPSNQPQHF. In DNA form, the CDR3 reads TGCAGTGCTAGAAAGCCTAGCAATCAGCCCCAGCATTTT.

The chain combines TRBV3-1 with TRBJ2-1, with D perhaps being TRBD1 or TRBD2 (5 bases each). Germline loops: CDR1 LGHDT, CDR2 YNNKEL (reference sequence). The CDR3 runs to 15 residues. The V gene lost 3 bases and the J gene lost 4 bases, with 13 bases spanning the gap. This CDR3 reads CASSQPGPLYNEQFF. The CDR3 nucleotides are TGTGCCAGCAGCCAGCCGGGACCCCTTTACAATGAGCAGTTCTTC.

This clonotype was seen a handful of times. The chain uses TRBV6-6 and TRBJ1-2; 7 bases align to TRBD1. Unmatched junction bases numbered 5, after V lost 2 bases and J lost 5 bases. Looked up from germline, CDR1 is MNHNY and CDR2 is SVGAGI (reference sequence). The CDR3 length is 14 residues. The CDR3 nucleotides are TGTGCCAGCAGTTACGCCGGACAGGCGTATGGCTACACCTTC. Translating gives CASSYAGQAYGYTF.

The genes are TRBV20-1 and TRBJ2-7; D is unresolved. V was shortened by 0 bases and J by 3 bases, with 6 bases between the two germline ends. Per germline, CDR1 DFQATT and CDR2 SNEGSKA (reference sequence). The CDR3 runs 12 residues. CDR3 residues: CSARDRHYEQYF. CDR3 bases: TGCAGTGCTAGAGATCGGCACTACGAGCAGTACTTC.

This chain uses TRBV12-3 or TRBV12-4 with TRBJ2-7; 7 bases match TRBD1. J lost 6 bases, V lost 5 bases, and 7 bases had no gene match. This CDR3 contains 13 residues. The CDR3 bases are TGTGCCAGCAGTGAGGGGGCTTTATTCGAGCAGTACTTC. Translated: CASSEGALFEQYF.

This clonotype has only a few counts. J is TRBJ2-7 and V is TRBV9; D unclear. This CDR3 is built from 15 residues. The germline V gene encodes CDR1 SGDLS and CDR2 YYNGEE. V was trimmed by 0 bases and J by 3 bases, leaving 13 bases between them. CDR3 sequence (DNA): TGTGCCAGCAGCGTAGCTACCGCAGGTGTCTACGAGCAGTACTTC. Its protein product is CASSVATAGVYEQYF. The full variable domain, with the rest looked up from reference TRBV9 and TRBJ2-7, is DSGVTQTPKHLITATGQRVTLRCSPRSGDLSVYWYQQSLDQGLQFLIQYYNGEERAKGNILERFSAQQFPDLHSELNLSSLELGDSALYFCASSVATAGVYEQYFGPGTRLTVT.